Presented here are 16 T cell receptor beta chains from one specimen sequenced in a study of response to subunit inactivated influenza vaccine. TCRdb reanalysed the RT-PCR reads using MiXCR and keeps one entry per CDR3 protein. This table holds around 470,000 distinct CDR3 sequences, less than 7.5% found once. Sequencing used PBMCs from blood, obtained around 2 years after vaccination. These receptors all come from a man aged 45 to 70 who received an inactivated influenza vaccine.

This chain joins TRBV4-3 and TRBJ2-5, with 11 nucleotides matching TRBD2. CDR1 is LGHNA and CDR2 is YSLEER in the germline V gene. The CDR3 is 14 amino acids. The V segment lost 4 bases and the J segment 4 bases; nucleotides outside the gene matches: 2. CDR3 nucleotides: TGCGCCAGCAGCCGCGGACTAGCGGGAGAGACCCAGTACTTC. This sequence encodes CASSRGLAGETQYF.

This clonotype has a handful of counts. V usage is TRBV25-1 and J usage is TRBJ2-3, with D uncertain. Trimming cost V 7 bases and J 2 bases, with 13 bases left between them. The CDR3 sequence is 14 residues long. Looked up from germline, CDR1 is MGHDK and CDR2 is SYGVNS. As DNA, the CDR3 is TGTGCCAGCACCCCCAGTGGATACACAGATACGCAGTATTTT. It yields the protein CASTPSGYTDTQYF.

The chain joins TRBV20-1 to TRBJ2-7, with 14 nucleotides matching TRBD2. The germline V gene encodes CDR1 DFQATT and CDR2 SNEGSKA (reference sequence). V trimming: 6 bases; J trimming: 1 base; junction bases outside the gene matches: 8. The CDR3 has 16 residues. As DNA, the CDR3 is TGCAGTGCGTCGGGGACTAGCGGGGGATATTCCTACGAGCAGTACTTC. Its translation is CSASGTSGGYSYEQYF.

This clonotype was recorded at least ten times. The rearrangement joins TRBV6-5 to TRBJ2-7; D unclear. Per the germline V gene, CDR1 is MNHEY and CDR2 is SVGAGI. V was trimmed by 0 bases and J by 3 bases, leaving 9 bases between them. The CDR3 has 14 residues. CDR3 in DNA: TGTGCCAGCAGTTACTCCTACGACAACTACGAGCAGTACTTC. Protein sequence: CASSYSYDNYEQYF.

The table lists this clonotype with a few counts. The chain employs TRBV20-1 and TRBJ1-6; tentative D call: TRBD1 (5 bases). The germline V gene encodes CDR1 DFQATT and CDR2 SNEGSKA (reference sequence). The ends were cut back, 7 bases at V and 7 bases at J, with 17 bases in the middle. The CDR3 is 14 amino acids. CDR3: CSGTTGTANSPLHF. In DNA, the CDR3 is TGCAGTGGAACTACCGGGACGGCGAATTCACCCCTCCACTTT.

In its sample, this clonotype was seen a few times. This chain joins TRBV28 and TRBJ2-1; TRBD1 or TRBD2 may be the D gene (6 bases each). Germline V gene sequence: CDR1 MDHEN, CDR2 SYDVKM. This CDR3 has 11 amino acids. Trimming cost V 6 bases and J 9 bases, with 9 bases left between them. CDR3 bases: TGTGCCAGCAGAGGGGGGTTTGAGCAGTTCTTC. Translation gives CASRGGFEQFF.

There are many counts of this clonotype. The rearrangement uses TRBV27 and TRBJ2-7; no reliable D call. The ends were cut back, 6 bases at V and 5 bases at J, with 14 bases in the middle. Per germline, CDR1 MNHEY and CDR2 SMNVEV (reference sequence). The length of the CDR3 is 13 residues. Here the CDR3 DNA reads TGTGCCAGCAGATCTCGTACGATCCACGAGCAGTACTTC. Protein sequence: CASRSRTIHEQYF.

The V gene is TRBV4-3, the J gene TRBJ2-7; 8 bases map to TRBD1. V gave up 0 bases and J gave up 3 bases; unmatched junction bases: 7. This CDR3 contains 16 residues. Germline values: CDR1 LGHNA, CDR2 YSLEER. The CDR3 reads CASSQDIQTGGYEQYF. Written as DNA, the CDR3 is TGCGCCAGCAGCCAAGATATACAAACAGGGGGCTACGAGCAGTACTTC.

The gene calls are TRBV12-3 or TRBV12-4 and TRBJ1-4; D is unresolved. The V and J ends lost 2 bases and 8 bases respectively, with 12 bases between them. CDR3 length equals 14 residues. The CDR3 nucleotides read TGTGCCAGCAGTTTACGGGATGGAGAAGAAAAACTGTTTTTT. This gives the protein CASSLRDGEEKLFF.

This clonotype was counted a few times. The rearrangement joins TRBV18 to TRBJ2-4, with D unresolved. This CDR3 has 15 residues. V was trimmed by 3 bases and J by 0 bases, leaving 9 bases between them. The germline CDR1 and CDR2 sequences are KGHSH and LQKENI. The CDR3 sequence is CASSPQSLAKNIQYF. Here the CDR3 DNA reads TGTGCCAGCTCACCTCAGTCGCTAGCCAAAAACATTCAGTACTTC.

This clonotype was seen ten or more times. V usage is TRBV7-2 and J usage is TRBJ2-2; D possibly corresponds to TRBD2 (5 bases). The CDR3 is 15 residues long. V was trimmed by 2 bases and J by 2 bases, leaving 9 bases between them. The germline CDR1 and CDR2 sequences are SGHTA and FQGNSA. CDR3 residues: CASSLRGFNTGELFF. The CDR3 bases are TGTGCCAGCAGCTTACGAGGGTTCAACACCGGGGAGCTGTTTTTT. Full variable domain (missing parts from reference TRBV7-2 and TRBJ2-2): GAGVSQSPSNKVTEKGKDVELRCDPISGHTALYWYRQSLGQGLEFLIYFQGNSAPDKSGLPSDRFSAERTGGSVSTLTIQRTQQEDSAVYLCASSLRGFNTGELFFGEGSRLTVL.

For this clonotype: A read error may explain this, as a much larger clone is one base away. The V gene is TRBV10-3, the J gene TRBJ2-5; D possibly corresponds to TRBD1 (5 bases). There are 13 residues in the CDR3. Germline V gene data show CDR1 as ENHRY and CDR2 as SYGVKD. V dropped 5 bases and J dropped 4 bases, with 11 bases sitting between them. The CDR3 DNA follows: TGTGCCATCAGTCGGACATACCTAGAGACCCAGTACTTC. As protein: CAISRTYLETQYF.

This clonotype has more than one count but fewer than ten. The chain is built from TRBV6-1 and TRBJ2-2; no clear D gene. CDR1 and CDR2 from the germline V gene are MNHNS and SASEGT. Deletions cut 1 base from V and 4 bases from J, with 13 bases between. This CDR3 spans 16 amino acids. CDR3 sequence (DNA): TGTGCCAGCAGTGAAGTGTTGCGGAGAGCCACCGGGGAGCTGTTTTTT. Its protein product is CASSEVLRRATGELFF.

The V gene is TRBV10-3, the J gene TRBJ2-7; D gene uncertain. CDR1 is ENHRY, CDR2 SYGVKD, per germline. The V and J ends lost 10 bases and 2 bases respectively, with 12 bases between them. This CDR3 contains 12 residues. Here the CDR3 reads CATSADAYEQYF. DNA for the CDR3: TGTGCCACGTCAGCTGATGCCTACGAGCAGTACTTC.

This clonotype is a singleton in its sample. The chain couples TRBV27 to TRBJ2-2; D is possibly TRBD1 (7 bases). The germline V gene encodes CDR1 MNHEY and CDR2 SMNVEV (reference sequence). The germline V and J ends were trimmed by 2 bases and 5 bases, with 21 bases remaining between them. The length of the CDR3 is 18 residues. The CDR3 region is CASSLRGPQGGITGELFF. Here the CDR3 DNA reads TGTGCCAGCAGTTTACGGGGGCCCCAGGGGGGCATTACCGGGGAGCTGTTTTTT.

This clonotype was detected many times. One end of the junction fails to match germline, which may point to a read error. The chain has TRBV20-1 and TRBJ2-7; 8 bases match TRBD2. Germline V CDR1 and CDR2: DFQATT, SNEGSKA (reference sequence). This CDR3 comprises 18 residues. The CDR3 nucleotides are TGCAGTGCGAGAGGTGGCGCGGGGGGCCTACTAACTCCCTTAAGACCCGGCTTC. Translation: CSARGGAGGLLTPLRPGF.